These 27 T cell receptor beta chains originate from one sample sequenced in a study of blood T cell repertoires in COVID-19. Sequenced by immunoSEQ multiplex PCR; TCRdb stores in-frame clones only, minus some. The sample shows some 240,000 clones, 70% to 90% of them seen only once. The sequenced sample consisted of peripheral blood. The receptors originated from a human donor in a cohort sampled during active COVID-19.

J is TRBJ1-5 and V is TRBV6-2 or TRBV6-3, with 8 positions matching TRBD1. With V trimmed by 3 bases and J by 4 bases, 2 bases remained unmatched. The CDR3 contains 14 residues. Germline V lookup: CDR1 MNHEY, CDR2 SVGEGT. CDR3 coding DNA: TGTGCCAGCAGTTATCGGACAGGGAATCAGCCCCAGCATTTT. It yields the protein CASSYRTGNQPQHF.

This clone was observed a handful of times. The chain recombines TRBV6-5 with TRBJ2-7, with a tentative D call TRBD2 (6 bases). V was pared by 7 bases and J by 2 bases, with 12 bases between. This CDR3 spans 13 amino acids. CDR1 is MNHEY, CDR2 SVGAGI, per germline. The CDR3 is CASTSGGTYEQYF. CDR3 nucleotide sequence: TGTGCCAGCACATCTGGCGGGACCTACGAGCAGTACTTC.

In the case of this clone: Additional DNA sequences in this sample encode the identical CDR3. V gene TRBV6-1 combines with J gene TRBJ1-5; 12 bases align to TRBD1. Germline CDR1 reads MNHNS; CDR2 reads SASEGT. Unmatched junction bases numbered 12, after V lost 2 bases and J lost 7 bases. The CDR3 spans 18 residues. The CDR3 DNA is TGTGCCAGCAGTGAAAGGGGGCCGGGACAGGGGGCAGGGCAGCCCCAGCATTTT. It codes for CASSERGPGQGAGQPQHF.

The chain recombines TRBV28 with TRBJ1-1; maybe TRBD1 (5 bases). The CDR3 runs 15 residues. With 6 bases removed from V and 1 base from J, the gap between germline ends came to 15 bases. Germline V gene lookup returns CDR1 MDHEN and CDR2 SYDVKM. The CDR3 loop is CASSLRTFWNTEAFF. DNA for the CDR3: TGTGCCAGCAGCCTACGGACATTCTGGAACACTGAAGCTTTCTTT.

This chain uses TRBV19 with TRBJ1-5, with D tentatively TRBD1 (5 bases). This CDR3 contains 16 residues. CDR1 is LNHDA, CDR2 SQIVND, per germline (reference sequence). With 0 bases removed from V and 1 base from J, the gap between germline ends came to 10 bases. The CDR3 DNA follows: TGTGCCAGTAGTATAGAGGGCAGGGTAAGCAATCAGCCCCAGCATTTT. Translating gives CASSIEGRVSNQPQHF.

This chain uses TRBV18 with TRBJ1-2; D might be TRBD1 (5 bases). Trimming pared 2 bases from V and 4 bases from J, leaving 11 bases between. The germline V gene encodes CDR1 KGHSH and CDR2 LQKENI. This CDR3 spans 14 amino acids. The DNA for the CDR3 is TGTGCCAGCTCACCAGGGACTTATTCCTATGGCTACACCTTC. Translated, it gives CASSPGTYSYGYTF.

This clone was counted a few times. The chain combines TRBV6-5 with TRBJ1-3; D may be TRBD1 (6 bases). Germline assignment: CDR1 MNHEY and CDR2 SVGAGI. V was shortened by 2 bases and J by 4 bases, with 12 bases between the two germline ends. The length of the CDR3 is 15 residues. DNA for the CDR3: TGTGCCAGCAGTTACCTGACAGGCGGAGGAAACACCATATATTTT. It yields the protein CASSYLTGGGNTIYF.

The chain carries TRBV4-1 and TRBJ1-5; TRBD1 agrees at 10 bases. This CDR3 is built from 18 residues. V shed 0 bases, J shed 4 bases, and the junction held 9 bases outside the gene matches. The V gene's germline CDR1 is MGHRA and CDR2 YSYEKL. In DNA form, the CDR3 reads TGCGCCAGCAGCCAAGATTTCCGGACAGGGGGTGAAAATCAGCCCCAGCATTTT. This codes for CASSQDFRTGGENQPQHF.

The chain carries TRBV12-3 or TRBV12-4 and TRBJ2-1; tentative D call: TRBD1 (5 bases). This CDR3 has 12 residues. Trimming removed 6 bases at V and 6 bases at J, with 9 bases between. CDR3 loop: CASSSRVNEQFF. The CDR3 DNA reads TGTGCCAGCAGCTCCAGGGTCAATGAGCAGTTCTTC.

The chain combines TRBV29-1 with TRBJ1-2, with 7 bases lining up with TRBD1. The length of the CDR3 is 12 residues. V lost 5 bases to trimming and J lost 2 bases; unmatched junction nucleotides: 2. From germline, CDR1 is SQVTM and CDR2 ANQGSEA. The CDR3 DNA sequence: TGCAGCGTTCTCAGGGGGAACTATGGCTACACCTTC. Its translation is CSVLRGNYGYTF.

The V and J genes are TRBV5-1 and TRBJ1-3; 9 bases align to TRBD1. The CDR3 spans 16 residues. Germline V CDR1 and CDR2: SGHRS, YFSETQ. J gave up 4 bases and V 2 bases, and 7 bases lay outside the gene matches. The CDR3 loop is CASSFASGTGGNTIYF. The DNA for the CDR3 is TGCGCCAGCAGCTTTGCCTCCGGGACAGGGGGAAACACCATATATTTT.

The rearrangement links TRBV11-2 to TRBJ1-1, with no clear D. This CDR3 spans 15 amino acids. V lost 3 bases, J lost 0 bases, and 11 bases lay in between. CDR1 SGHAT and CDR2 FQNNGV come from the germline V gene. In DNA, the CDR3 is TGTGCCAGCAGCTTTAGGAGGGAGATGAACACTGAAGCTTTCTTT. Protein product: CASSFRREMNTEAFF.

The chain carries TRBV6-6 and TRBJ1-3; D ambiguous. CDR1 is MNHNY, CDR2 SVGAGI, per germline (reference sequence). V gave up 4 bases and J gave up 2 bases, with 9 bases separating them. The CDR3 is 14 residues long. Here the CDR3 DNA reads TGTGCCAGCAGTTCCGGGAATACTGGAAACACCATATATTTT. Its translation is CASSSGNTGNTIYF.

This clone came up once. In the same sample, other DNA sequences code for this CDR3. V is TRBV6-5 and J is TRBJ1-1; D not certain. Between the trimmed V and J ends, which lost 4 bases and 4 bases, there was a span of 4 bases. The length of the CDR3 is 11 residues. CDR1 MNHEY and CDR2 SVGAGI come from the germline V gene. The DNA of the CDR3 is TGTGCCAGCAGTTCCCTCACTGAAGCTTTCTTT. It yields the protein CASSSLTEAFF.

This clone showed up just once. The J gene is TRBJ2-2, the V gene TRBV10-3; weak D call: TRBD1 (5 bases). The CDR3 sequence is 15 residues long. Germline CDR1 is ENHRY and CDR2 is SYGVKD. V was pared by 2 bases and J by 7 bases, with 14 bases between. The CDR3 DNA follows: TGTGCCATCAGTGAGATCTATCAGGGTCGCGGGGAGCTGTTTTTT. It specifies CAISEIYQGRGELFF.

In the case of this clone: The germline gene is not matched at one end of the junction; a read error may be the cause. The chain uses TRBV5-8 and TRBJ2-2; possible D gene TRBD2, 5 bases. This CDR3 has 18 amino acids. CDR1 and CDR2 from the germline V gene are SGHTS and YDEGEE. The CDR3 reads CASSLQAAAHMNSGELFF. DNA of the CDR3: TGTGCCAGCAGCTTGCAAGCGGCTGCCCATATGAACAGCGGGGAGCTGTTTTTT.

The CDR3 sequence: CATSRASGGTDTQYF. For the CDR3, the DNA is TGTGCCACCAGTCGAGCTAGCGGAGGCACAGATACGCAGTATTTT. The rearrangement uses TRBV24-1 and TRBJ2-3; the match to TRBD2 covers 7 bases. The CDR3 runs 15 residues. Germline-derived CDR1 and CDR2 are KGHDR and SFDVKD. V dropped 6 bases and J dropped 1; count of bases not matched to a gene: 6.

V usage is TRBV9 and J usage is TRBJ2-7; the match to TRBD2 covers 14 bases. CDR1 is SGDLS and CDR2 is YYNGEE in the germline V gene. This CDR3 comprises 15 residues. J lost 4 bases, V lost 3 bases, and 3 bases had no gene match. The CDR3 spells CASSEGTSGSYEQYF. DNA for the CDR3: TGTGCCAGCAGCGAGGGGACTAGCGGGAGTTACGAGCAGTACTTC.

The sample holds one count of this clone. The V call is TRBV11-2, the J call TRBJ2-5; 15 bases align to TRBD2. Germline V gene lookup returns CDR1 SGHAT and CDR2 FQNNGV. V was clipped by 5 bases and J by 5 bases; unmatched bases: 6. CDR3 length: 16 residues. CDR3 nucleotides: TGTGCCAGCAGCCACGGACTAGCGGGAGGGAGTGAGACCCAGTACTTC. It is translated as CASSHGLAGGSETQYF. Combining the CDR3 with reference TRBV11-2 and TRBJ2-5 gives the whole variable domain EAGVAQSPRYKIIEKRQSVAFWCNPISGHATLYWYQQILGQGPKLLIQFQNNGVVDDSQLPKDRFSAERLKGVDSTLKIQPAKLEDSAVYLCASSHGLAGGSETQYFGPGTRLLVL.

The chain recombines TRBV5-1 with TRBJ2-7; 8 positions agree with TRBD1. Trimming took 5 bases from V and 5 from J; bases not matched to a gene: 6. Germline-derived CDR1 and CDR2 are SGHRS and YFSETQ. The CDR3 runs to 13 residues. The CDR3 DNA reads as TGCGCCAGCAGTTGGACAGGGCCCCACGAGCAGTACTTC. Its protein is CASSWTGPHEQYF. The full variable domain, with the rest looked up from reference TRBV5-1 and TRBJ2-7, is KAGVTQTPRYLIKTRGQQVTLSCSPISGHRSVSWYQQTPGQGLQFLFEYFSETQRNKGNFPGRFSGRQFSNSRSEMNVSTLELGDSALYLCASSWTGPHEQYFGPGTRLTVT.

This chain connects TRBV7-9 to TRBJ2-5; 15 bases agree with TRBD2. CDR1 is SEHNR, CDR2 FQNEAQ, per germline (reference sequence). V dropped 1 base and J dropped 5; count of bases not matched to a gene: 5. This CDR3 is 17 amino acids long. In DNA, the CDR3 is TGTGCCAGCAGCTTAGGGACTAGCGGGGGGGCCCGGGAGACCCAGTACTTC. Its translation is CASSLGTSGGARETQYF.

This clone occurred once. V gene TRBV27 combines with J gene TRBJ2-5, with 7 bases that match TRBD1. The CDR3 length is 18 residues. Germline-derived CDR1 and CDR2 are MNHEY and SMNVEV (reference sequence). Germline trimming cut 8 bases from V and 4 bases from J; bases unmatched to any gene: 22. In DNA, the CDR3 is TGTGCCAGCCGGATTGGGGTTAGCCCCGAGCAGGGGGTAGAGACCCAGTACTTC. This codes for CASRIGVSPEQGVETQYF.

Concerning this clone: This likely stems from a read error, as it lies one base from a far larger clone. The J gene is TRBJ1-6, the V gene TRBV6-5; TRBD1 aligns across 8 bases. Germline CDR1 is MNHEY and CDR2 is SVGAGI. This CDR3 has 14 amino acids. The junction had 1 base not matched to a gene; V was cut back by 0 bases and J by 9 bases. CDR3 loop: CASSYSQGASPLHF. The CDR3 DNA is TGTGCCAGCAGTTACTCCCAGGGGGCTTCACCCCTCCACTTT.

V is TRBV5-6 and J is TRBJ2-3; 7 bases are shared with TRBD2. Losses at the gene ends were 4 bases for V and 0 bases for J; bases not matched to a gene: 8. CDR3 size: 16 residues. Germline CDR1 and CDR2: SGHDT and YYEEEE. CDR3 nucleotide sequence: TGTGCCAGCAGCGGGGATCTAGCGGCGAGCACAGATACGCAGTATTTT. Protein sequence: CASSGDLAASTDTQYF.

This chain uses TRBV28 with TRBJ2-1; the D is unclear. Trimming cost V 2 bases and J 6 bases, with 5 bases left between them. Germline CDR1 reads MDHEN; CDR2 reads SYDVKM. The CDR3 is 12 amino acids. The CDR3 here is CASSLVLNEQFF. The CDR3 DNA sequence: TGTGCCAGCAGTTTAGTCCTCAATGAGCAGTTCTTC.

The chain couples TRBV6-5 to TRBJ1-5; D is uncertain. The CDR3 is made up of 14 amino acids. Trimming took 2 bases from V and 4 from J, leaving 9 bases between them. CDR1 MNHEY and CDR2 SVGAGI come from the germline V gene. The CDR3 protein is CASSYRYTNQPQHF. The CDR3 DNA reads TGTGCCAGCAGTTACCGATACACGAATCAGCCCCAGCATTTT.

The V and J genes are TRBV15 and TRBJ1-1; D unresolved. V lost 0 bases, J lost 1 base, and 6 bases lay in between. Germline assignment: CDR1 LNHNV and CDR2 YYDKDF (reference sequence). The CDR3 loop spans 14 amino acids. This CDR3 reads CATSRDTANTEAFF. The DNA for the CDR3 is TGTGCCACCAGCAGAGATACAGCGAACACTGAAGCTTTCTTT.